The sequence of this T cell receptor beta chain was determined in a study of read filtering for tumor transcriptome and immune sequencing. Study details: Revised staging placed under ten patients in R-ISS I, 15 to 20 in II, six or seven in III. RNA-seq yielded only about 75 to 1,300 TCR reads, IR-seq about 4 to 10.27 million.

This CDR3 has 15 amino acids. Trimming at V came to 4 bases and at J to 3 bases, leaving 5 bases not matched to a gene. CDR1 is SGHTA, CDR2 FQGNSA, per germline. This library used about 400 ng RNA and molecular barcoded adaptors spanning alpha/delta and beta/gamma chains. TCRdb processed the reads anew with MiXCR; each CDR3 protein has one entry. In the table there are about 62,000 distinct CDR3 sequences, approximately 18% of which are singletons. This clonotype was seen ten or more times. Sampling of bone marrow took place during active disease in every patient. The rearrangement links TRBV7-2 to TRBJ2-2; 7 nucleotides align to TRBD2. The specimen sequenced was a population of CD138-negative cells sorted from bone marrow. This sequence originates from a donor aged 40 or older with multiple myeloma. The CDR3 DNA follows: TGTGCCAGCAGCTCTACTAGCGTTTACACCGGGGAGCTGTTTTTT. Its translation is CASSSTSVYTGELFF.